This T cell receptor (beta chain) comes out of a study of blood T cells in healthy people across ages. Study context: Template-switching capture recovered about one barcoded beta molecule per two T cells.

Using a J-beta primer mix together with a sample-barcoded 5' primer, a second PCR was run for about 6 to 12 cycles. TCRdb reprocessed the 5' RACE reads via MiXCR and lists one record per CDR3 protein. This table holds under 750,000 distinct CDR3 sequences, roughly 48% found once. The V gene end was trimmed by 0 bases and the J gene end by 4 bases; junction bases not matched to a gene: 8. Per germline, CDR1 LGHNA and CDR2 YNFKEQ. This CDR3 has 17 amino acids. The receptor's source is a man aged 80 or over in good health. The sequencing sample was made of blood. The V gene is TRBV4-2, the J gene TRBJ2-3, with 9 bases matching TRBD2. CDR3 region: CASSQDRGSGSPDTQYF. The DNA for the CDR3 is TGTGCCAGCAGCCAAGATCGGGGTAGCGGGAGCCCAGATACGCAGTATTTT.